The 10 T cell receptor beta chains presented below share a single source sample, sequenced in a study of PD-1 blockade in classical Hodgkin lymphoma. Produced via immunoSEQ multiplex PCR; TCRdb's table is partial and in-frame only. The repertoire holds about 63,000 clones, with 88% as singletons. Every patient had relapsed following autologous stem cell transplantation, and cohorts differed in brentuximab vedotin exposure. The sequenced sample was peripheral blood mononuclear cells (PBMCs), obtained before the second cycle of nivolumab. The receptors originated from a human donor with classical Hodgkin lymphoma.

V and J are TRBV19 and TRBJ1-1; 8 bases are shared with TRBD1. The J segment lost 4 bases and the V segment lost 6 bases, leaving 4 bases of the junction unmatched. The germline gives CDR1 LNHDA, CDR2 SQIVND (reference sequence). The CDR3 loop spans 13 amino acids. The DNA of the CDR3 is TGTGCCAGTAGCCCTACAGGGGGCACTGAAGCTTTCTTT. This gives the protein CASSPTGGTEAFF.

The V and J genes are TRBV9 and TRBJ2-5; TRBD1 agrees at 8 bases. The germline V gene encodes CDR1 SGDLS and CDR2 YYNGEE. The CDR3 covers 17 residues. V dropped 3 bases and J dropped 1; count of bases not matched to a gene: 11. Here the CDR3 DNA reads TGTGCCAGCAGCGAGCGCAATAGACAGGGGATCCAAGAGACCCAGTACTTC. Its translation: CASSERNRQGIQETQYF.

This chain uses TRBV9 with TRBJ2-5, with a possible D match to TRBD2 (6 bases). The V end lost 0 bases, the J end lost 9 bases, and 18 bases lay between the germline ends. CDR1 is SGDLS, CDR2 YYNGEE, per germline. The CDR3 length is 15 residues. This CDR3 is CASSVEGSGHGAQYF. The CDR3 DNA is TGTGCCAGCAGCGTAGAGGGTAGCGGCCATGGGGCCCAGTACTTC.

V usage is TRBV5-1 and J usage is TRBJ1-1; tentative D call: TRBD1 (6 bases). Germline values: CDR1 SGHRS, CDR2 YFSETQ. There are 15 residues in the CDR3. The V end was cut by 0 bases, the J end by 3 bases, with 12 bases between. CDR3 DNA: TGCGCCAGCAGCTTGGATGGACAGCCTTACACTGAAGCTTTCTTT. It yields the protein CASSLDGQPYTEAFF.

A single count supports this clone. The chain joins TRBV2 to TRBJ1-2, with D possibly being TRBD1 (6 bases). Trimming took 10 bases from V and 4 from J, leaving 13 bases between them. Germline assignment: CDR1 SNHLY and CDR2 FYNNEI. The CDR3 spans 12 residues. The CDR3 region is CATGGGGYGYTF. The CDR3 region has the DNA TGTGCCACCGGAGGGGGGGGCTATGGCTACACCTTC. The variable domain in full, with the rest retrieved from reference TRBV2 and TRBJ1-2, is EPEVTQTPSHQVTQMGQEVILRCVPISNHLYFYWYRQILGQKVEFLVSFYNNEISEKSEIFDDQFSVERPDGSNFTLKIRSTKLEDSAMYFCATGGGGYGYTFGSGTRLTVV.

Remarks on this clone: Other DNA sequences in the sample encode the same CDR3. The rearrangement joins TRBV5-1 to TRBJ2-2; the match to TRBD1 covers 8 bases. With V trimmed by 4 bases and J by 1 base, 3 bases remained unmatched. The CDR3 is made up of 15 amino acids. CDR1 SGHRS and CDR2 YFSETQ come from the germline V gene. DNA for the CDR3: TGCGCCAGCAGCCAAGACAGGGGGAACACCGGGGAGCTGTTTTTT. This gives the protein CASSQDRGNTGELFF.

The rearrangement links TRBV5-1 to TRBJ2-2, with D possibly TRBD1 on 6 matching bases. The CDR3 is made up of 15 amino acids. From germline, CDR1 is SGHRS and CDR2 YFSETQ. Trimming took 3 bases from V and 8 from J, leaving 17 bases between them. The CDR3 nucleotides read TGCGCCAGCAGCTCTGCCGGGACAACCGGGGGGGAGCTGTTTTTT. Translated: CASSSAGTTGGELFF.

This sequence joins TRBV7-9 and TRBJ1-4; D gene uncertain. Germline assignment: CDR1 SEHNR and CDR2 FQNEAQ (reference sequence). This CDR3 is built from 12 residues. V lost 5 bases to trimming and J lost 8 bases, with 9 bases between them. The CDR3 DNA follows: TGTGCCAGCAGCCCTACCAACGAAAAACTGTTTTTT. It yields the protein CASSPTNEKLFF. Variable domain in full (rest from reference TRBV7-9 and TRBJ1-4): DTGVSQNPRHKITKRGQNVTFRCDPISEHNRLYWYRQTLGQGPEFLTYFQNEAQLEKSRLLSDRFSAERPKGSFSTLEIQRTEQGDSAMYLCASSPTNEKLFFGSGTQLSVL.

The chain's CDR3 is CASRGGTNYGYTF. The CDR3 region has the DNA TGTGCCAGCCGTGGGGGAACTAACTATGGCTACACCTTC. The chain is built from TRBV6-5 and TRBJ1-2; maybe TRBD1 (5 bases). V gave up 8 bases and J gave up 0 bases, with 10 bases separating them. Germline CDR1 and CDR2: MNHEY and SVGAGI. The CDR3 has 13 amino acids.

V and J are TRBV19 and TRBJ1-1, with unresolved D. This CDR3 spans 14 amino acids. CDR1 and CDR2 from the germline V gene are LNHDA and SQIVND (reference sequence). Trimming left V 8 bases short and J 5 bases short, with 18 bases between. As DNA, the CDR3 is TGTGCCAGTTGTCAGGCGGCCCGTGGGACTGAAGCTTTCTTT. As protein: CASCQAARGTEAFF.